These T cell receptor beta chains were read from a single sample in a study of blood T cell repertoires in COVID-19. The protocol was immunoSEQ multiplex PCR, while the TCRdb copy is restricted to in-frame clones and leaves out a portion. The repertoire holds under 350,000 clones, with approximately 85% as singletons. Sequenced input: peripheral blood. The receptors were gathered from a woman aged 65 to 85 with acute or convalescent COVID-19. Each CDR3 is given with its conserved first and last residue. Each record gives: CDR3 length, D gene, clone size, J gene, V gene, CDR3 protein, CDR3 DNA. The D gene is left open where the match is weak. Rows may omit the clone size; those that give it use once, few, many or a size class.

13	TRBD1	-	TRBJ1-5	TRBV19	CASSRQGGSAQHF	TGTGCCAGTAGCAGACAGGGGGGATCAGCCCAGCATTTT
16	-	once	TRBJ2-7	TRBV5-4	CASSWEEGRVTYEQYF	TGTGCCAGCAGCTGGGAGGAGGGCCGCGTAACTTACGAGCAGTACTTC
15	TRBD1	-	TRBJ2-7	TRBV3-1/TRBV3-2	CASSQVGTAFYEQYF	TGTGCCAGCAGCCAAGTGGGGACAGCTTTCTACGAGCAGTACTTC
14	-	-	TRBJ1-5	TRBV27	CASCASGFVQPQHF	TGTGCCAGCTGTGCCTCAGGGTTCGTTCAGCCCCAGCATTTT
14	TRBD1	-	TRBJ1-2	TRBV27	CASSHNRGVYGYTF	TGTGCCAGCAGTCATAACAGGGGGGTCTATGGCTACACCTTC
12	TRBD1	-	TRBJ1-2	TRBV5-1	CASSPGQYGYTF	TGCGCCAGCAGCCCGGGACAGTATGGCTACACCTTC
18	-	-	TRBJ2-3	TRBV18	CASSPYPPAGRSTDTQYF	TGTGCCAGCTCACCATACCCCCCGGCGGGGCGAAGCACAGATACGCAGTATTTT
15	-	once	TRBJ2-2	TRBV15	CATSRDQENTGELFF	TGTGCCACCAGCAGAGATCAGGAGAACACCGGGGAGCTGTTTTTT
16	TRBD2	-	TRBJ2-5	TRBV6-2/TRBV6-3	CASSYSSAGGGETQYF	TGTGCCAGCAGTTACTCGAGCGCGGGGGGCGGGGAGACCCAGTACTTC
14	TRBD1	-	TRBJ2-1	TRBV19	CASSGTGWNDEQFF	TGTGCCAGTAGCGGGACAGGGTGGAACGATGAGCAGTTCTTC
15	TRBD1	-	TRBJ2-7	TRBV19	CASSIGTGGSYEQYF	TGTGCCAGTAGCATCGGGACAGGGGGGTCCTACGAGCAGTACTTC
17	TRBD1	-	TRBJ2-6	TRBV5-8	CASSLGQGGAGANVLTF	TGTGCCAGCAGCCTGGGACAGGGAGGAGCTGGGGCCAACGTCCTGACTTTC
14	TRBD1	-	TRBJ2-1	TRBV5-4	CASSLLGTGGEQFF	TGTGCCAGCAGCTTGCTGGGGACAGGTGGTGAGCAGTTCTTC
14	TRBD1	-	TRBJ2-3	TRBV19	CASSIGQGKLTQYF	TGTGCCAGTAGTATAGGACAGGGAAAACTTACGCAGTATTTT
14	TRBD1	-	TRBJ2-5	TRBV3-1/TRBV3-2	CASSQGHRGETQYF	TGTGCCAGCAGCCAAGGCCACAGGGGAGAGACCCAGTACTTC
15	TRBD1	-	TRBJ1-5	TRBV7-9	CASSPTGGSNQPQHF	TGTGCCAGCAGTCCGACAGGGGGCTCGAATCAGCCCCAGCATTTT
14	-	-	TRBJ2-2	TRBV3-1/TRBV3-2	CASSLRGNTGELFF	TGTGCCAGCAGCCTCAGGGGGAACACCGGGGAGCTGTTTTTT
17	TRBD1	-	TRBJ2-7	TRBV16	CASSQSGRGQTAYEQYF	TGTGCCAGCAGCCAATCTGGACGGGGACAGACTGCCTACGAGCAGTACTTC
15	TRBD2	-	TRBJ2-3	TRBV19	CASSIRLAGPDTQYF	TGTGCCAGTAGTATACGACTAGCGGGGCCAGATACGCAGTATTTT
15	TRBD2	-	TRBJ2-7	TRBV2	CASSGRLAGPYEQYF	TGTGCCAGCAGTGGGAGACTAGCGGGGCCCTACGAGCAGTACTTC
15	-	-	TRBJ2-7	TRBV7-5	CVRSTRQIITYEQYF	TGTGTCAGAAGCACCCGACAGATCATTACCTACGAGCAGTACTTC
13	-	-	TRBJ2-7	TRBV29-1	CSVRGRPSYEQYF	TGCAGCGTGCGGGGACGGCCGTCCTACGAGCAGTACTTC
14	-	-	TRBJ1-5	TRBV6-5	CASSSDSGTRPQHF	TGTGCCAGCAGTTCGGACAGCGGAACACGGCCCCAGCATTTT
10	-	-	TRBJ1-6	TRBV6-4	CPPVRHREDF	TGTCCTCCCGTGCGGCACAGGGAAGACTTT